The T cell receptor (beta chain) described here comes from a study of T cell changes during pregnancy in multiple sclerosis. TCRdb keeps only in-frame clones here, not all; method: immunoSEQ multiplex PCR. The sample has tens of thousands of clones, roughly 90% seen once. V was pared by 1 base and J by 9 bases, with 7 bases between. The germline V gene has CDR1 MNHNS and CDR2 SASEGT. The CDR3 runs to 12 residues. This TCR was recovered from a female donor with multiple sclerosis, enrolled in a pregnancy study. Material: CD8+ T cells from peripheral blood mononuclear cells, obtained before pregnancy. This chain connects TRBV6-1 to TRBJ2-1; D is possibly TRBD1 (5 bases). The CDR3 protein is CASSEEGREQFF. The CDR3 bases are TGTGCCAGCAGTGAAGAGGGGCGTGAGCAGTTCTTC.